Below are 3 T cell receptor beta chains sequenced from a single sample in a study of blood T cells in healthy people across ages. Through a sample-barcoded 5' primer and a J-beta primer mix, a second PCR was run for about 6 to 11 cycles. TCRdb independently ran MiXCR on the 5' RACE reads; one entry per CDR3 protein. The sample has a few hundred thousand distinct CDR3 sequences, 45% to 60% seen once. Material: blood. All receptors come from a man aged 60 to 69 in good health.

In nucleotides, the CDR3 is TGCAGCGCAGGATACAGTGCTAGTGAAGCTTTCTTT. Translating gives CSAGYSASEAFF. V and J are TRBV29-1 and TRBJ1-1; no clear D. V shed 7 bases and J shed 7 bases, with 16 bases lying between them. The germline V gene encodes CDR1 SQVTM and CDR2 ANQGSEA. This CDR3 is 12 amino acids long.

The chain joins TRBV6-5 to TRBJ2-3, with 7 bases that match TRBD1. CDR3 length: 16 residues. Germline trimming cut 0 bases from V and 4 bases from J; bases unmatched to any gene: 7. CDR1 is MNHEY, CDR2 SVGAGI, per germline. DNA of the CDR3: TGTGCCAGCAGTTACTCAGGGGGCGAGATTGCAGATACGCAGTATTTT. Protein sequence: CASSYSGGEIADTQYF.

The V call is TRBV6-2 or TRBV6-3, the J call TRBJ2-1, with TRBD2 as a possible D gene (6 bases). Germline loops: CDR1 MNHEY, CDR2 SVGEGT. V lost 7 bases and J lost 5, with 18 bases in between. The CDR3 consists of 15 residues. CDR3 in DNA: TGTGCCAGCAAAAAACTCCGGGACTGGGACAATGAGCAGTTCTTC. Protein product: CASKKLRDWDNEQFF.